The rows below give T cell receptor beta chains drawn from one sample of a study of OX40 agonist ivuxolimab in advanced cancers. Only in-frame clones appear in the TCRdb table, and some are missing; sequencing was by immunoSEQ multiplex PCR. The sample lists 70,000 or so clones; approximately 90% were seen once. Source: CD4+ or CD8+ T cells sorted from blood, taken in a trial of the OX40 agonist ivuxolimab. These receptor sequences come from an adult with an advanced solid tumor such as melanoma, head and neck, liver or kidney cancer. Both conserved end residues are part of each CDR3. A D gene is named only where the DNA matches it firmly. Clone size is given for some rows only: seen once, a few or many times, or a class if the clone is expanded.

d_call | j_call | clone_size | v_call | cdr3_nt | cdr3_aa
- | TRBJ1-1 | - | TRBV7-6 | TGTGCCAGCAGCTTGAGGTTAGGGGTGACTGAAGCTTTCTTT | CASSLRLGVTEAFF
TRBD1 | TRBJ1-2 | - | TRBV7-9 | TGTGCCAGCAGCTTAACCGGACAGGGTGTATGGGCTGGCTACACCTTC | CASSLTGQGVWAGYTF
- | TRBJ2-5 | - | TRBV20-1 | TGCAGTGCGCCGTCTAGCGCGCTTCTATACTTC | CSAPSSALLYF
- | TRBJ2-2 | - | TRBV10-1 | TGCGCCAGCAGGCTCGGGAAGAACACCGGGGAGCTGTTTTTT | CASRLGKNTGELFF
TRBD1 | TRBJ1-1 | once | TRBV19 | TGTGCCAGTACATACACCGGTGGACAGGTTGAAGCTTTCTTT | CASTYTGGQVEAFF
- | TRBJ2-6 | - | TRBV7-6 | TGTGCCAGCAGCTCCGGTCGCCCTAGCTCTGGGGCCAACGTCCTGACTTTC | CASSSGRPSSGANVLTF
- | TRBJ1-4 | - | TRBV5-1 | TGCGCCAGCAGCTCCTCTGGGCCCACTAATGAAAAACTATTTTTT | CASSSSGPTNEKLFF
TRBD1 | TRBJ1-2 | - | TRBV7-9 | TGTGCCAGCAGCTTAGGAGAGGGGACAGGGAGCGATGGCTACACCTTC | CASSLGEGTGSDGYTF
TRBD1 | TRBJ2-1 | - | TRBV19 | TGTGCCAGTGGTCCAATCGGGACAGGGAATCGCAATGAGCAGTTCTTC | CASGPIGTGNRNEQFF
- | TRBJ2-7 | few | TRBV7-6 | TGTGCCAGCAGCTTAGGGTGGGGGTCCGGCCTATACGAGCAGTACTTC | CASSLGWGSGLYEQYF
TRBD1 | TRBJ1-1 | - | TRBV27 | TGTGCCAGTAGTTTTATGGGACAGGGGGCCTCTGAAGCTTTCTTT | CASSFMGQGASEAFF
- | TRBJ2-7 | - | TRBV28 | TGTGCCAGCACCCTAGGGGCAGTCTCCTACGAGCAGTACTTC | CASTLGAVSYEQYF
- | TRBJ1-5 | few | TRBV10-1 | TGCGCCAGCAGTGAGGGGAATCAGCCCCAGCATTTT | CASSEGNQPQHF
TRBD2 | TRBJ2-3 | once | TRBV14 | TGTGCCAGCAGCCAGCAACTAGCGGGGACAGATACGCAGTATTTT | CASSQQLAGTDTQYF
- | TRBJ1-4 | once | TRBV27 | TGTGCCAGCAGTGAAAGGGGGGATTACGAAAAACTGTTTTTT | CASSERGDYEKLFF
- | TRBJ2-3 | once | TRBV11-3 | TGTGCCAGCAGCGGACAGTCCACAGATACGCAGTATTTT | CASSGQSTDTQYF
TRBD1 | TRBJ1-3 | - | TRBV9 | TGTGCCAGCAGCATTTCCCCGGGGACAGGGGGAGGAAACACCATATATTTT | CASSISPGTGGGNTIYF
- | TRBJ2-2 | - | TRBV19 | TGTGCCAGTAGTATAGTCGGGGTGGTAGAGTCCGGGGAGCTGTTTTTT | CASSIVGVVESGELFF
- | TRBJ1-3 | - | TRBV19 | TGTGCCAGTAGTACGGACGCCGGCTCTGGAAACACCATATATTTT | CASSTDAGSGNTIYF
- | TRBJ1-1 | - | TRBV10-2 | TGCGCCAGCACCAAGACCGGGACACCAAAAACTGAAGCTTTCTTT | CASTKTGTPKTEAFF
TRBD2 | TRBJ2-1 | - | TRBV4-2 | TGTGCCAGCAGCCTAACCGGGACTAGCGGGTTTAATGAGCAGTTCTTC | CASSLTGTSGFNEQFF
- | TRBJ2-1 | - | TRBV6-1 | TGTGCCAGCAGTGCCGATTGGGGGAGCTCCTACAATGAGCAGTTCTTC | CASSADWGSSYNEQFF
- | TRBJ1-4 | - | TRBV5-6 | TGTGCCAGCAGCCCCACACACGGAGAAAAACTGTTTTTT | CASSPTHGEKLFF
- | TRBJ1-2 | - | TRBV9 | TGTGCCAGCAGCGTAGTAGCTAACTATGGCTACACCTTC | CASSVVANYGYTF
- | TRBJ2-7 | - | TRBV30 | TGTGCCTGGAGCACCGGGGCTTACGAGCAGTACTTC | CAWSTGAYEQYF
- | TRBJ2-7 | - | TRBV6-6 | TGTGCCAGCAGTTTCCAGCAGGGGGGGACCTACGAGCAGTACTTC | CASSFQQGGTYEQYF
- | TRBJ2-2 | - | TRBV25-1 | TGTGCCACCTCGTGGGGGCAAACCGGGGAGCTGTTTTTT | CATSWGQTGELFF
- | TRBJ1-2 | - | TRBV9 | TGTGCCAGCACCCCAGGAGGGCAGAAATATGGCTACACCTTC | CASTPGGQKYGYTF
- | TRBJ1-5 | - | TRBV11-2 | TGTGCCAGCAGCGTAACCGGGGATGCTTATCAGCCCCAGCATTTT | CASSVTGDAYQPQHF
- | TRBJ2-3 | - | TRBV6-4 | TGTGCCAGCAGGCAGACAGTAACAGATACGCAGTATTTT | CASRQTVTDTQYF
- | TRBJ2-7 | once | TRBV15 | TGTGCCACCAGCAGAGAGGCAGGAAACTACGAGCAGTACTTC | CATSREAGNYEQYF
TRBD1 | TRBJ2-5 | - | TRBV4-1 | TGCGCCAGCAGCCAAGATGGCGGGACAGGGGGCCAAGAGACCCAGTACTTC | CASSQDGGTGGQETQYF
- | TRBJ2-3 | once | TRBV6-4 | TGTGCCAGCAGCTCCGTAGGGGGTCTTACAGATACGCAGTATTTT | CASSSVGGLTDTQYF